The next 19 T cell receptor beta chains were all read from a single sample in a study of shared clonotypes between healthy human individuals. Clones were read by immunoSEQ multiplex PCR, and TCRdb kept only the in-frame ones, dropping some. The sample consists of around 500,000 clones, roughly 80% of them appearing once. The sequenced sample was PBMCs. Every receptor here comes from a woman between 35 and 50 years old in good health. Some clones in this sample may be carry-over from other donors' samples.

The V gene is TRBV11-3, the J gene TRBJ1-3; D possibly corresponds to TRBD1 (5 bases). This CDR3 is 13 amino acids long. V was pared by 5 bases and J by 3 bases, with 8 bases between. Germline loops: CDR1 SGHNT, CDR2 YENEEA. DNA for the CDR3: TGTGCCAGCAGCCGACAGTTTGGAAACACCATATATTTT. Its translation: CASSRQFGNTIYF.

This chain connects TRBV9 to TRBJ2-7; D may be TRBD1 or TRBD2 (7 bases each). V dropped 6 bases and J dropped 5 bases, with 21 bases sitting between them. Per the germline V gene, CDR1 is SGDLS and CDR2 is YYNGEE. The CDR3 is made up of 15 amino acids. CDR3 in DNA: TGTGCCAGCAACGGGGAGGGGGCCCCTTGGGACGAGCAGTACTTC. Protein sequence: CASNGEGAPWDEQYF.

The CDR3 spells CATSRDISRGSYTF. CDR3 in DNA: TGTGCCACCAGCAGAGATATCAGCAGGGGAAGCTACACCTTC. J is TRBJ1-2 and V is TRBV15; D possibly corresponds to TRBD1 (6 bases). Germline lookup yields CDR1 LNHNV and CDR2 YYDKDF (reference sequence). V dropped 0 bases and J dropped 9 bases, with 14 bases sitting between them. This CDR3 region has 14 residues.

The chain joins TRBV6-1 to TRBJ2-7; D gene unclear. Germline V gene data show CDR1 as MNHNS and CDR2 as SASEGT. Trimming took 3 bases from V and 1 from J, leaving 7 bases between them. The CDR3 runs 13 residues. CDR3 DNA: TGTGCCAGCAGTGAGAGTCGTTCCTACGAGCAGTACTTC. Its translation: CASSESRSYEQYF.

This sequence joins TRBV7-7 and TRBJ2-7; D is uncertain. Trimming removed 1 base at V and 6 bases at J, with 13 bases between. The CDR3 totals 14 residues. Germline-derived CDR1 and CDR2 are SSHAT and FNYEAQ (reference sequence). CDR3 nucleotides: TGTGCCAGCAGCTTAGAAGGACCGGGCGCCGAGCAGTACTTC. It encodes CASSLEGPGAEQYF.

The rearrangement links TRBV11-3 to TRBJ2-2; 7 bases match TRBD1. CDR1 is SGHNT, CDR2 YENEEA, per germline. The V segment lost 5 bases and the J segment 0 bases; nucleotides outside the gene matches: 3. This CDR3 is built from 15 residues. The CDR3 here is CASSTGTANTGELFF. For the CDR3, the DNA is TGTGCCAGCAGCACCGGGACAGCGAACACCGGGGAGCTGTTTTTT.

The chain has TRBV5-1 and TRBJ2-5; D is unclear. CDR1 is SGHRS and CDR2 is YFSETQ in the germline V gene. The CDR3 spans 12 residues. V lost 4 bases, J lost 4 bases, and 8 bases lay in between. This chain's CDR3 is CASSPMGETQYF. For the CDR3, the DNA is TGCGCCAGCAGCCCTATGGGAGAGACCCAGTACTTC.

This clone was counted between two and nine times. Other DNA sequences in this specimen translate into the identical CDR3. The chain has TRBV19 and TRBJ2-1, with TRBD1 matching 9 bases. CDR1 LNHDA and CDR2 SQIVND come from the germline V gene (reference sequence). The V and J ends lost 8 bases and 8 bases, in that order; junction bases with no gene match: 1. The CDR3 loop spans 11 amino acids. The CDR3 sequence: CASDRGYEQFF. Written as DNA, the CDR3 is TGTGCCAGTGACAGGGGGTATGAGCAGTTCTTC.

The chain uses TRBV9 and TRBJ2-1; 7 positions match TRBD2. CDR1 and CDR2 from the germline V gene are SGDLS and YYNGEE. V lost 1 base, J lost 3 bases, and 10 bases stayed unmatched. The CDR3 runs 17 residues. CDR3 protein: CASSVTSGTTIYNEQFF. In DNA, the CDR3 is TGTGCCAGCAGCGTAACTTCTGGGACTACAATCTACAATGAGCAGTTCTTC.

The V and J genes are TRBV18 and TRBJ2-3, with 10 bases identical to TRBD2. This CDR3 is 16 amino acids long. The germline CDR1 and CDR2 sequences are KGHSH and LQKENI. V dropped 4 bases and J dropped 1; count of bases not matched to a gene: 5. In DNA form, the CDR3 reads TGTGCCAGCTCACAACTCGGGACTAGCGGCACAGATACGCAGTATTTT. This sequence encodes CASSQLGTSGTDTQYF.

The chain couples TRBV27 to TRBJ1-1; a possible D gene is TRBD1 (5 bases). The CDR3 has 14 amino acids. The germline V gene encodes CDR1 MNHEY and CDR2 SMNVEV (reference sequence). Trimming took 6 bases from V and 0 from J, leaving 11 bases between them. In DNA form, the CDR3 reads TGTGCCAGCAGAAGGGGAGGGATGAACACTGAAGCTTTCTTT. Protein sequence: CASRRGGMNTEAFF.

V usage is TRBV28 and J usage is TRBJ2-5, with 8 bases lining up with TRBD2. The CDR3 covers 16 residues. Germline CDR1 reads MDHEN; CDR2 reads SYDVKM. The V and J ends lost 5 bases and 5 bases, in that order; junction bases with no gene match: 13. In DNA, the CDR3 is TGTGCCAGCAGTGCGGGACTAGGCCGCGGGGACGAGACCCAGTACTTC. It translates to CASSAGLGRGDETQYF. The full variable domain, completed using reference TRBV28 and TRBJ2-5, is DVKVTQSSRYLVKRTGEKVFLECVQDMDHENMFWYRQDPGLGLRLIYFSYDVKMKEKGDIPEGYSVSREKKERFSLILESASTNQTSMYLCASSAGLGRGDETQYFGPGTRLLVL.

V and J are TRBV29-1 and TRBJ2-7; D is unclear. In germline, CDR1 is SQVTM, CDR2 ANQGSEA. V dropped 4 bases and J dropped 1 base, with 8 bases sitting between them. The CDR3 loop spans 12 amino acids. In DNA, the CDR3 is TGCAGCGTTGTGACTGAATCCTACGAGCAGTACTTC. Its protein product is CSVVTESYEQYF.

Comment on this clone: The same CDR3 can be traced to other DNA sequences in this sample. V and J are TRBV6-4 and TRBJ1-2; D not resolved. CDR1 is MRHNA and CDR2 is SNTAGT in the germline V gene. The CDR3 loop spans 11 amino acids. Trimming pared 0 bases from V and 8 bases from J, leaving 4 bases between. The CDR3 sequence: CASSDSRGYTF. In DNA, the CDR3 is TGTGCCAGCAGTGACTCGAGAGGCTACACCTTC.

This chain links TRBV10-3 with TRBJ1-5, with 7 bases identical to TRBD1. The CDR3 totals 15 residues. With 5 bases clipped from V and 3 bases from J, the junction kept 7 bases outside the gene matches. The germline V gene has CDR1 ENHRY and CDR2 SYGVKD. The chain's CDR3 is CAISRDSAYNQPQHF. In DNA, the CDR3 is TGTGCCATCAGTCGGGACAGCGCGTACAATCAGCCCCAGCATTTT.

The chain has TRBV30 and TRBJ1-2, with 10 bases identical to TRBD1. This CDR3 contains 15 residues. From germline, CDR1 is GTSNPN and CDR2 SVGIG (reference sequence). Trimming at V came to 1 base and at J to 5 bases, leaving 7 bases not matched to a gene. The CDR3 nucleotides are TGTGCCTGGAGTGCCGGGGACAGGGGCCATTATGGCTACACCTTC. It translates to CAWSAGDRGHYGYTF.

The chain carries TRBV18 and TRBJ2-3; D remains unclear. Trimming pared 0 bases from V and 0 bases from J, leaving 10 bases between. The CDR3 has 16 residues. The germline V gene encodes CDR1 KGHSH and CDR2 LQKENI. The CDR3 is CASSPPARSSTDTQYF. The CDR3 region has the DNA TGTGCCAGCTCACCACCGGCTAGGTCTAGCACAGATACGCAGTATTTT.

The gene calls are TRBV9 and TRBJ2-2; TRBD1 is a possible D gene (6 bases). The V end lost 1 base, the J end lost 0 bases, and 13 bases lay between the germline ends. The CDR3 covers 17 residues. Germline V gene sequence: CDR1 SGDLS, CDR2 YYNGEE. In DNA, the CDR3 is TGTGCCAGCAGCGTAACCGGAAACAGGGCGAACACCGGGGAGCTGTTTTTT. Protein product: CASSVTGNRANTGELFF.

The chain employs TRBV4-1 and TRBJ2-5, with D unresolved. CDR1 and CDR2 from the germline V gene are MGHRA and YSYEKL. V was shortened by 1 base and J by 4 bases, with 4 bases between the two germline ends. The CDR3 has 12 residues. CDR3 bases: TGCGCCAGCAGCCAAGGATTAGAGACCCAGTACTTC. It encodes CASSQGLETQYF.